One T cell receptor (beta chain) is described in this entry. In the original analysis: The assay estimated nucleated cells by amplifying reference gene primers. The data were produced by immunoSEQ multiplex PCR, yet TCRdb's version contains in-frame clones alone and is incomplete. That table furnishes V, J and clone size, whereas the DNA furnished D and trimming. The table includes roughly 290,000 clones, around 91% detected once. Participant ages covered roughly 18 to 89 years across about two dozen US areas. Participants reported their clinical history, and cohort assignment relied on those reports. These data come from a study of blood T cell repertoires in COVID-19. Study-level background: PBMCs, B-cell-depleted T cells, or T cells were the source of the cDNA or gDNA that made up the material.

V lost 5 bases and J 0 bases, leaving 12 bases between the germline ends. The CDR3 has 15 residues. Germline CDR1 and CDR2: SGHAT and FQNNGV. The chain joins TRBV11-2 to TRBJ2-3; possible D gene TRBD2, 5 bases. The sequencing input was PBMCs or T cells enriched from blood (not recorded which). The TCR comes from a woman aged 18-30 years with acute COVID-19. CDR3: CASSHPGLSTDTQYF. The DNA for the CDR3 is TGTGCCAGCAGCCATCCTGGACTCAGCACAGATACGCAGTATTTT.